These 21 T cell receptor beta chains originate from one sample sequenced in a study of cytomegalovirus exposure and HLA in healthy donors. The PCR contained 60 Vbeta and 13 Jbeta primers. Using immunoSEQ multiplex PCR, the repertoire was profiled, and TCRdb retains in-frame clones only, with some absent. The sample shows roughly 100,000 clones, 10% of them seen only once. The sample consisted of PBMCs. The receptors come from a middle-aged man in good health and CMV-seropositive.

The chain couples TRBV9 to TRBJ2-1; 8 bases match TRBD2. This CDR3 contains 15 residues. CDR1 and CDR2 (germline): SGDLS, YYNGEE. Unmatched junction bases numbered 3, after V lost 4 bases and J lost 0 bases. The CDR3 region has the DNA TGTGCCAGCAGCTATAGCGGGACCTCCTACAATGAGCAGTTCTTC. Amino acids: CASSYSGTSYNEQFF.

This clone was observed a handful of times. The chain is built from TRBV13 and TRBJ1-5; D is unclear. V lost 0 bases to trimming and J lost 3 bases, with 12 bases between them. In germline, CDR1 is PRHDT, CDR2 FYEKMQ (reference sequence). This CDR3 contains 16 residues. The CDR3 reads CASSLGGTELNQPQHF. DNA of the CDR3: TGTGCCAGCAGCTTAGGGGGTACAGAGCTCAATCAGCCCCAGCATTTT. The full variable domain, completed using reference TRBV13 and TRBJ1-5, is AAGVIQSPRHLIKEKRETATLKCYPIPRHDTVYWYQQGPGQDPQFLISFYEKMQSDKGSIPDRFSAQQFSDYHSELNMSSLELGDSALYFCASSLGGTELNQPQHFGDGTRLSIL.

The chain has TRBV28 and TRBJ2-2; 7 positions match TRBD1. V lost 5 bases, J lost 3 bases, and 9 bases stayed unmatched. This CDR3 comprises 16 residues. Germline CDR1 reads MDHEN; CDR2 reads SYDVKM. The DNA for the CDR3 is TGTGCCAGCAGTCCTTTGGTGGGACAGCACACCGGGGAGCTGTTTTTT. It encodes CASSPLVGQHTGELFF.

A few counts support this clone. The chain employs TRBV11-3 and TRBJ2-2, with a possible D match to TRBD2 (5 bases). V shed 5 bases and J shed 1 base, with 17 bases lying between them. This CDR3 has 17 amino acids. CDR1 and CDR2 from the germline V gene are SGHNT and YENEEA. This chain's CDR3 is CASSPLGVGLNTGELFF. As DNA, the CDR3 is TGTGCCAGCAGCCCACTAGGAGTGGGGTTGAACACCGGGGAGCTGTTTTTT.

This clone has a handful of counts. V is TRBV4-3 and J is TRBJ1-4, with TRBD1 identical over 9 bases. Germline CDR1 reads LGHNA; CDR2 reads YSLEER. V shed 3 bases and J 5 bases; nucleotides not matched to a gene: 4. The CDR3 has 15 amino acids. In DNA, the CDR3 is TGCGCCAGCAGCCAGGGGACAGGGCGGAATGAAAAACTGTTTTTT. As protein: CASSQGTGRNEKLFF.

This clone was counted between two and nine times. The chain recombines TRBV11-1 with TRBJ2-7; D is ambiguous. Germline lookup yields CDR1 SGHAT and CDR2 FQDESV (reference sequence). The CDR3 totals 14 residues. Trimming shortened V by 5 bases and J by 3 bases, and 14 bases separated the two germline ends. The CDR3 loop reads CASSPPSHDYEQYF. CDR3 in DNA: TGTGCCAGCAGCCCCCCAAGCCATGACTACGAGCAGTACTTC.

The chain carries TRBV28 and TRBJ2-1; TRBD2 aligns across 8 bases. The ends lost 6 bases at V and 1 base at J; junction bases unmatched: 5. This CDR3 region has 15 residues. Per germline, CDR1 MDHEN and CDR2 SYDVKM. Written as DNA, the CDR3 is TGTGCCAGCAGCGAAGCGGGAGAGTCCTACAATGAGCAGTTCTTC. Translated: CASSEAGESYNEQFF.

In nucleotides, the CDR3 is TGTGCCAGCAGCTCCCCCATGACCGGGGAGCTGTTTTTT. This codes for CASSSPMTGELFF. The V call is TRBV7-9, the J call TRBJ2-2, with D hard to call. V lost 4 bases, J lost 5 bases, and 8 bases lay in between. This CDR3 has 13 residues. Germline values: CDR1 SEHNR, CDR2 FQNEAQ (reference sequence).

This clone was counted between two and nine times. The chain has TRBV7-9 and TRBJ2-5, with TRBD2 identical over 8 bases. The CDR3 has 13 residues. The germline gives CDR1 SEHNR, CDR2 FQNEAQ (reference sequence). V was clipped by 5 bases and J by 5 bases; unmatched bases: 4. The CDR3 protein is CASSRSGSETQYF. For the CDR3, the DNA is TGTGCCAGCAGCAGAAGCGGGAGCGAGACCCAGTACTTC. Full variable domain (outside the CDR3, taken from reference TRBV7-9 and TRBJ2-5): DTGVSQNPRHKITKRGQNVTFRCDPISEHNRLYWYRQTLGQGPEFLTYFQNEAQLEKSRLLSDRFSAERPKGSFSTLEIQRTEQGDSAMYLCASSRSGSETQYFGPGTRLLVL.

This chain joins TRBV11-2 and TRBJ2-7, with D possibly TRBD1 on 5 matching bases. The germline V gene has CDR1 SGHAT and CDR2 FQNNGV. With 6 bases removed from V and 4 bases from J, the gap between germline ends came to 10 bases. The CDR3 extends over 12 amino acids. CDR3 sequence reads: CASSYRQYEQYF. As DNA, the CDR3 is TGTGCCAGCAGTTACCGACAGTACGAGCAGTACTTC.

V usage is TRBV2 and J usage is TRBJ1-1; no definite D call. V lost 2 bases, J lost 9 bases, and 10 bases lay in between. The CDR3 is made up of 12 amino acids. The germline V gene encodes CDR1 SNHLY and CDR2 FYNNEI. In DNA, the CDR3 is TGTGCCAGCAGTGAAATGTTAGCGCAAGCTTTCTTT. It translates to CASSEMLAQAFF.

The J gene is TRBJ2-1, the V gene TRBV7-9; a weak D match, TRBD1 (6 bases). V was pared by 2 bases and J by 5 bases, with 16 bases between. Germline loops: CDR1 SEHNR, CDR2 FQNEAQ (reference sequence). This CDR3 contains 16 residues. CDR3 sequence: CASSLTGGQRDNEQFF. DNA for the CDR3: TGTGCCAGCAGCTTAACAGGCGGACAGAGAGACAATGAGCAGTTCTTC.

The V gene is TRBV9, the J gene TRBJ2-2, with a possible D match to TRBD2 (6 bases). This CDR3 is built from 15 residues. Germline loops: CDR1 SGDLS, CDR2 YYNGEE. Trimming stripped 4 bases from V and 4 bases from J, with 14 bases between. The CDR3 protein is CASSPLPGGTGELFF. In nucleotides, the CDR3 is TGTGCCAGCAGCCCACTACCCGGGGGCACCGGGGAGCTGTTTTTT.

This clone was recorded a few times. The chain uses TRBV25-1 and TRBJ2-5; 9 bases fit TRBD1. The DNA matches TRBJ2-7 better at its end, which makes the J call doubtful. This CDR3 has 16 amino acids. Germline CDR1 reads MGHDK; CDR2 reads SYGVNS. In DNA form, the CDR3 reads TGTGCCAGCAGTCCGCCCCCGGGACAGGGCCCTAACGAGCAGTACTTC. Translated, it gives CASSPPPGQGPNEQYF.

The chain uses TRBV5-1 and TRBJ1-1; D is unresolved. This CDR3 is built from 15 residues. Germline CDR1 reads SGHRS; CDR2 reads YFSETQ. V was pared by 1 base and J by 5 bases, with 15 bases between. This CDR3 reads CASSLIGQTGTEAFF. The CDR3 DNA sequence: TGCGCCAGCAGCTTGATTGGGCAGACGGGAACTGAAGCTTTCTTT. Using reference TRBV5-1 and TRBJ1-1 for the parts outside the CDR3, the full variable domain is KAGVTQTPRYLIKTRGQQVTLSCSPISGHRSVSWYQQTPGQGLQFLFEYFSETQRNKGNFPGRFSGRQFSNSRSEMNVSTLELGDSALYLCASSLIGQTGTEAFFGQGTRLTVV.

This clone was picked up a small number of times. The chain links TRBV4-2 to TRBJ2-7, with 7 bases matching TRBD2. Germline CDR1 is LGHNA and CDR2 is YNFKEQ. The CDR3 spans 17 residues. Trimming took 1 base from V and 0 from J; bases not matched to a gene: 9. The CDR3 sequence: CASSQVNAGDSSYEQYF. In DNA form, the CDR3 reads TGTGCCAGCAGCCAAGTGAATGCGGGAGACTCCTCCTACGAGCAGTACTTC.

This clone was counted only a few times. The V and J genes are TRBV7-9 and TRBJ2-7; a possible D gene is TRBD2 (5 bases). CDR1 is SEHNR and CDR2 is FQNEAQ in the germline V gene (reference sequence). V lost 5 bases to trimming and J lost 1 base, with 12 bases between them. The length of the CDR3 is 14 residues. The CDR3 sequence: CASSPDWKSYEQYF. The CDR3 DNA is TGTGCCAGCAGCCCGGACTGGAAATCCTACGAGCAGTACTTC. Combining the CDR3 with reference TRBV7-9 and TRBJ2-7 gives the whole variable domain DTGVSQNPRHKITKRGQNVTFRCDPISEHNRLYWYRQTLGQGPEFLTYFQNEAQLEKSRLLSDRFSAERPKGSFSTLEIQRTEQGDSAMYLCASSPDWKSYEQYFGPGTRLTVT.

This clone is deemed medium-sized (0.01 to 0.1%). This chain connects TRBV28 to TRBJ1-1; TRBD1 might be the D (5 bases). The CDR3 is 14 amino acids. The germline V gene encodes CDR1 MDHEN and CDR2 SYDVKM. V lost 3 bases to trimming and J lost 1 base, with 9 bases between them. CDR3 protein: CASSFQGGNTEAFF. CDR3 DNA: TGTGCCAGCAGTTTCCAGGGAGGGAACACTGAAGCTTTCTTT.

This clone appeared a few times. The rearrangement joins TRBV13 to TRBJ2-7; D is perhaps TRBD2 (6 bases). The germline gives CDR1 PRHDT, CDR2 FYEKMQ (reference sequence). V was trimmed by 0 bases and J by 6 bases, leaving 12 bases between them. The CDR3 contains 14 residues. CDR3 sequence (DNA): TGTGCCAGCAGCTTAGGCGGGAGAACTCCCGAGCAGTACTTC. It translates to CASSLGGRTPEQYF.

The sample holds a few counts of this clone. This chain links TRBV6-5 with TRBJ1-4; D call uncertain. Between the trimmed V and J ends, which lost 0 bases and 8 bases, there was a span of 13 bases. This CDR3 is built from 15 residues. The germline V gene has CDR1 MNHEY and CDR2 SVGAGI. As DNA, the CDR3 is TGTGCCAGCAGTTACTCCCGCGGCCACGGGGAAAAACTGTTTTTT. Translating gives CASSYSRGHGEKLFF.

This clone was observed a few times. V gene TRBV7-3 combines with J gene TRBJ2-1; 7 bases align to TRBD1. The germline gives CDR1 SGHTA, CDR2 FQGTGA. This CDR3 has 14 amino acids. The trim removed 1 base at V and 7 bases at J, leaving 4 bases unmatched. The CDR3 nucleotides read TGTGCCAGCAGCTTAAGACAGGGTGGAAATGAGCAGTTCTTC. This sequence encodes CASSLRQGGNEQFF.